Below, 30 T cell receptor beta chains from the same sample are listed, as sequenced in a study of read filtering for tumor transcriptome and immune sequencing. This library used approximately 370 ng RNA and molecular barcoded adaptors spanning alpha/delta and beta/gamma chains. TCRdb reanalysed the reads using MiXCR and keeps one entry per CDR3 protein. Among tens of thousands of distinct CDR3 sequences, approximately 18% were seen once, and the ten largest hold about a tenth. The sequenced material came from a population of CD138-negative cells sorted from bone marrow. The receptors were gathered from a donor older than 35 with multiple myeloma.

On this clonotype itself: A much larger clone lies one base from this, so it may be a read error. The gene calls are TRBV7-8 and TRBJ1-1, with 7 bases that match TRBD1. V lost 8 bases and J lost 0; bases outside the gene matches: 21. CDR3 size: 19 residues. Germline V CDR1 and CDR2: SGHVS, FQNEAQ. The CDR3 DNA is TGTGCCAGCCGCCCCGCCTCGGGCAGGGGGGGATTACTGAACACTGAAGCTTTCTTT. This gives the protein CASRPASGRGGLLNTEAFF.

This clonotype was seen at least ten times. The chain has TRBV28 and TRBJ2-5; 9 nucleotides line up with TRBD2. Germline lookup yields CDR1 MDHEN and CDR2 SYDVKM. V lost 3 bases, J lost 4 bases, and 9 bases stayed unmatched. This CDR3 is 16 amino acids long. CDR3 loop: CASSFGIAGDGETQYF. The CDR3 nucleotides read TGTGCCAGCAGTTTTGGAATAGCGGGAGACGGAGAGACCCAGTACTTC.

With respect to this clonotype: The junction differs from germline at one of its ends, possibly a read error. V gene TRBV19 combines with J gene TRBJ2-1; D not certain. Germline loops: CDR1 LNHDA, CDR2 SQIVND (reference sequence). The CDR3 has 14 amino acids. In nucleotides, the CDR3 is TGTGCCAGTGGTCCCCAAGGGTTCTACAATGAGCGGTTCTTC. This sequence encodes CASGPQGFYNERFF.

A note on this clonotype: A much larger clone lies one base from this, so it may be a read error. The chain recombines TRBV7-6 with TRBJ2-7, with D unresolved. Germline V gene data show CDR1 as SGHVS and CDR2 as FNYEAQ. The CDR3 sequence is 12 residues long. The CDR3 coding sequence is TGTGCCAGCTGCTTAGACGACGGCGAGCAGTACTTC. Protein sequence: CASCLDDGEQYF.

Turning to this clonotype: The junction departs from germline at one end; a sequencing error may be responsible. This sequence joins TRBV20-1 and TRBJ1-1, with 10 bases fitting TRBD1. The CDR3 consists of 15 residues. Germline assignment: CDR1 DFQATT and CDR2 SNEGSKA (reference sequence). CDR3 loop: CSARDLGQGDTEALF. CDR3 nucleotides: TGCAGTGCTAGGGATCTCGGACAGGGGGACACTGAAGCTCTCTTT.

J is TRBJ2-7 and V is TRBV2; tentatively, D is TRBD1 or TRBD2 (5 bases each). CDR1 and CDR2 from the germline V gene are SNHLY and FYNNEI. The V and J ends lost 7 bases and 4 bases respectively, with 11 bases between them. This CDR3 has 12 residues. CDR3 nucleotides: TGTGCCAGCACCGGGGCAGTGTACGAGCAGTACTTC. Translated: CASTGAVYEQYF.

This clonotype is deemed medium-sized. CDR3 sequence (DNA): TGTGCCAGCACCGCTATGACTAGCGGGAGTTCGTACAATGAGCAGTTCTTC. Protein sequence: CASTAMTSGSSYNEQFF. The chain is built from TRBV6-6 and TRBJ2-1; the match to TRBD2 covers 12 bases. Germline CDR1 is MNHNY and CDR2 is SVGAGI (reference sequence). V lost 7 bases, J lost 4 bases, and 11 bases stayed unmatched. This CDR3 is built from 17 residues.

A note on this clonotype: This clone may be a read error of a much larger clone one base away. The chain has TRBV7-2 and TRBJ2-7, with D perhaps TRBD1 (6 bases). V was shortened by 3 bases and J by 4 bases, with 16 bases between the two germline ends. CDR1 and CDR2 (germline): SGHTA, FQGNSA. The CDR3 runs 15 residues. The CDR3 protein is CASSLVDSDSYEQYF. Written as DNA, the CDR3 is TGTGCCAGCAGCTTGGTGGACAGTGATTCATACGAGCAGTACTTC.

This clonotype was observed at least ten times. The chain joins TRBV11-2 to TRBJ1-4; possible D gene TRBD1, 5 bases. Trimming stripped 0 bases from V and 6 bases from J, with 8 bases between. In germline, CDR1 is SGHAT, CDR2 FQNNGV. This CDR3 region has 14 residues. The CDR3 coding sequence is TGTGCCAGCAGCTTAGAGGGACTGGATGAAAAACTGTTTTTT. Translated, it gives CASSLEGLDEKLFF.

This clonotype showed up many times. V gene TRBV7-6 combines with J gene TRBJ2-3; D is uncertain. The CDR3 is 15 residues long. In germline, CDR1 is SGHVS, CDR2 FNYEAQ. V lost 0 bases, J lost 5 bases, and 12 bases lay in between. Here the CDR3 reads CASSLAQGVGDTQYF. DNA for the CDR3: TGTGCCAGCAGCTTAGCGCAAGGAGTGGGAGATACGCAGTATTTT.

This clonotype was detected ten times or more. The chain links TRBV2 to TRBJ1-2; D perhaps matches TRBD1 (6 bases). The CDR3 runs to 14 residues. Germline V CDR1 and CDR2: SNHLY, FYNNEI. The germline V and J ends were trimmed by 6 bases and 1 base, with 12 bases remaining between them. DNA of the CDR3: TGTGCCAGCAGGCGGTGGACAGTTAACTATGGCTACACCTTC. This encodes CASRRWTVNYGYTF.

Ten or more counts support this clonotype. This sequence joins TRBV20-1 and TRBJ2-7; possible D gene TRBD2, 5 bases. V dropped 5 bases and J dropped 6 bases, with 23 bases sitting between them. Germline V CDR1 and CDR2: DFQATT, SNEGSKA (reference sequence). The CDR3 has 15 residues. This CDR3 reads CSASIVATPFAEQYF. The CDR3 coding sequence is TGCAGTGCTTCCATTGTAGCGACCCCCTTTGCCGAGCAGTACTTC.

This clonotype has a count of ten or more. This chain connects TRBV4-2 to TRBJ1-1; D gene ambiguous. Trimming took off 1 base at V and 0 bases at J, with 9 bases between the two ends. The V gene's germline CDR1 is LGHNA and CDR2 YNFKEQ. The CDR3 covers 15 residues. The CDR3 protein is CASSQAVGMNTEAFF. The DNA of the CDR3 is TGTGCCAGCAGCCAAGCGGTTGGGATGAACACTGAAGCTTTCTTT.

This clonotype was detected many times. In DNA, the CDR3 is TGTGCCAGTACCACGCGGACAGGGGGGAGCACTGAAGCTTTCTTT. Its translation: CASTTRTGGSTEAFF. V and J are TRBV19 and TRBJ1-1; 10 nucleotides line up with TRBD1. CDR1 LNHDA and CDR2 SQIVND come from the germline V gene (reference sequence). After removal of 7 bases from V and 4 bases from J, the junction contained 9 bases not matched to a gene. The CDR3 sequence is 15 residues long.

At least ten counts were recorded for this clonotype. The CDR3 nucleotides read TGTGCCAGCAGTAAGACAGGGAAGGGCGAAAAACTGTTTTTT. Translating gives CASSKTGKGEKLFF. J is TRBJ1-4 and V is TRBV12-3 or TRBV12-4; 7 nucleotides agree with TRBD1. The CDR3 consists of 14 residues. The V gene end was trimmed by 5 bases and the J gene end by 8 bases; junction bases not matched to a gene: 8.

This clonotype has ten or more counts. The V and J genes are TRBV19 and TRBJ2-7, with D possibly matching TRBD2 (5 bases). The CDR3 sequence is 12 residues long. The germline V gene has CDR1 LNHDA and CDR2 SQIVND (reference sequence). The V gene lost 8 bases and the J gene lost 10 bases, with 18 bases spanning the gap. The CDR3 DNA reads as TGTGCCAGTGCCATAGAGGGCAAGCCCCAGTACTTC. This gives the protein CASAIEGKPQYF.

This chain uses TRBV10-3 with TRBJ2-1; D not resolved. CDR1 is ENHRY, CDR2 SYGVKD, per germline. This CDR3 has 11 amino acids. The CDR3 sequence is CAIGIVGEQFF. In DNA, the CDR3 is TGTGCGATAGGGATCGTGGGCGAGCAGTTCTTC.

The chain employs TRBV19 and TRBJ2-5; TRBD1 aligns across 9 bases. The trim removed 6 bases at V and 6 bases at J, leaving 11 bases unmatched. The CDR3 covers 15 residues. Germline V gene sequence: CDR1 LNHDA, CDR2 SQIVND (reference sequence). CDR3 DNA sequence: TGTGCCAGTAGCCCCGGGACAGGGTCAAGAAAGACCCAGTACTTC. It yields the protein CASSPGTGSRKTQYF.

About this clonotype: A read error may be the cause here, since a much bigger clone is one base away. The chain carries TRBV20-1 and TRBJ2-1; 9 bases agree with TRBD2. The germline V gene has CDR1 DFQATT and CDR2 SNEGSKA (reference sequence). The CDR3 has 14 residues. DNA for the CDR3: TGCGGTGCTAGTAGGCTAGCGGGATACAATGAGCAGTTCTTC. This sequence encodes CGASRLAGYNEQFF.

This clonotype was detected ten times or more. The chain has TRBV4-2 and TRBJ2-1; 9 bases match TRBD2. Germline assignment: CDR1 LGHNA and CDR2 YNFKEQ. This CDR3 comprises 16 residues. V lost 0 bases to trimming and J lost 9 bases; unmatched junction nucleotides: 9. The CDR3 region has the DNA TGTGCCAGCAGCCAAGATCCGGCTAGCGGGGTTGGTGAGCAGTTCTTC. Translating gives CASSQDPASGVGEQFF.

A note on this clonotype: A clone one base away is much larger, so this may be a read error. The V and J genes are TRBV4-1 and TRBJ2-1; TRBD2 matches 7 bases. Trimming took 4 bases from V and 5 from J; bases not matched to a gene: 11. The CDR3 runs to 16 residues. CDR1 and CDR2 from the germline V gene are MGHRA and YSYEKL. This chain's CDR3 is CASSRSSTSANNEQFF. DNA for the CDR3: TGCGCCAGCAGCCGATCAAGCACTAGCGCAAACAATGAGCAGTTCTTC.

A single count supports this clonotype. One base away lies a much larger clone, so this may be a sequencing read error. The conserved final phenylalanine or tryptophan is absent from the CDR3, which likely points to a read error. The chain is built from TRBV6-5 and TRBJ1-5; possibly TRBD1 for D (5 bases). This CDR3 contains 15 residues. Germline V gene data show CDR1 as MNHEY and CDR2 as SVGAGI. V lost 0 bases, J lost 7 bases, and 13 bases lay in between. The CDR3 here is CASSYSGGAGQPQHV. For the CDR3, the DNA is TGTGCCAGCAGTTACTCTGGAGGGGCGGGACAGCCCCAGCATGTT.

This clonotype was seen at least ten times. The V call is TRBV7-8, the J call TRBJ2-1, with TRBD1 matching 8 bases. The J segment lost 2 bases and the V segment lost 3 bases, leaving 6 bases of the junction unmatched. The germline V gene encodes CDR1 SGHVS and CDR2 FQNEAQ. The CDR3 extends over 16 amino acids. CDR3 sequence reads: CASSFFMGQAYNEQFF. The CDR3 nucleotides are TGTGCCAGCAGCTTCTTCATGGGACAGGCCTACAATGAGCAGTTCTTC.

The table lists this clonotype with many counts. The rearrangement links TRBV19 to TRBJ2-7; perhaps D is TRBD1 or TRBD2 (5 bases each). Germline CDR1 and CDR2: LNHDA and SQIVND (reference sequence). This CDR3 has 17 amino acids. With 3 bases removed from V and 2 bases from J, the gap between germline ends came to 20 bases. CDR3 region: CASSIAGTSPQTYEQYF. DNA for the CDR3: TGTGCCAGTAGTATCGCCGGGACGTCCCCCCAGACCTACGAGCAGTACTTC.

This clonotype has ten or more counts. The V call is TRBV29-1, the J call TRBJ2-1, with D perhaps matching TRBD2 (6 bases). This CDR3 region has 14 residues. CDR1 SQVTM and CDR2 ANQGSEA come from the germline V gene. Trimming took off 7 bases at V and 6 bases at J, with 19 bases between the two ends. CDR3 residues: CSAKQLLASNEQFF. CDR3 DNA sequence: TGCAGCGCAAAACAACTTCTAGCGAGCAATGAGCAGTTCTTC.

Ten or more counts support this clonotype. The J gene is TRBJ2-3, the V gene TRBV20-1; 10 bases match TRBD1. Germline values: CDR1 DFQATT, CDR2 SNEGSKA (reference sequence). This CDR3 spans 15 amino acids. The V segment lost 4 bases and the J segment 4 bases; nucleotides outside the gene matches: 8. CDR3 residues: CSATTDRGRSDTQYF. The CDR3 coding sequence is TGCAGTGCTACTACAGACAGGGGGCGGTCAGATACGCAGTATTTT.

This clonotype showed up many times. The rearrangement joins TRBV6-2 or TRBV6-3 to TRBJ2-3, with 13 nucleotides matching TRBD2. J was trimmed by 6 bases and V by 8 bases; bases with no gene match: 8. This CDR3 is built from 15 residues. Germline loops: CDR1 MNHEY, CDR2 SVGEGT. This CDR3 reads CASRGGLAGFDTQYF. CDR3 nucleotides: TGTGCCAGCCGTGGGGGACTAGCGGGATTTGATACGCAGTATTTT.

As to this clonotype: A much more abundant neighbour one base away suggests this may be a read error. This sequence joins TRBV6-1 and TRBJ1-1; no clear D gene. The germline V gene encodes CDR1 MNHNS and CDR2 SASEGT. Trimming removed 4 bases from V and 6 bases from J, with 15 bases in between. The CDR3 is 14 amino acids. The CDR3 reads CASSVHSRSSEAFF. The CDR3 DNA is TGTGCCAGCAGTGTTCACAGTCGAAGCTCTGAAGCTTTCTTT.

There are many counts of this clonotype. The J gene is TRBJ2-1, the V gene TRBV28, with D maybe TRBD2 (6 bases). This CDR3 spans 12 amino acids. Germline CDR1 and CDR2: MDHEN and SYDVKM. The V end was cut by 10 bases, the J end by 4 bases, with 11 bases between. The CDR3 bases are TGTGCCACGTCCGGGGGATACAATGAGCAGTTCTTC. Translation: CATSGGYNEQFF.

For this clonotype: A much larger clone differs by one base, so this may be a read error. The chain uses TRBV30 and TRBJ1-1, with unresolved D. The CDR3 length is 10 residues. Germline assignment: CDR1 GTSNPN and CDR2 SVGIG (reference sequence). The CDR3 DNA is TGTGCAGGGAGGTACACTGCAGCTTTCTTT. Translated: CAGRYTAAFF.